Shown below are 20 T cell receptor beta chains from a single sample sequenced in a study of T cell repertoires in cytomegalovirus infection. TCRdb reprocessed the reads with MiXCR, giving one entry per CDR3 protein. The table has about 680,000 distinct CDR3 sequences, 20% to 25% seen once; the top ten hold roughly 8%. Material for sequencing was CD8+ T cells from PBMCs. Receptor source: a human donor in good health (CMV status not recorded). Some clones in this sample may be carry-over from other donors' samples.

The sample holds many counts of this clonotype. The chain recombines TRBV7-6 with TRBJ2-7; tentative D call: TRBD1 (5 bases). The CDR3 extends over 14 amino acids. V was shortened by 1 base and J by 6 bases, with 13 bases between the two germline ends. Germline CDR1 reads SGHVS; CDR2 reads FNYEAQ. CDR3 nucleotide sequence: TGTGCCAGCAGCTTAGAAGGGGAAGCAGGCGAGCAGTACTTC. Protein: CASSLEGEAGEQYF.

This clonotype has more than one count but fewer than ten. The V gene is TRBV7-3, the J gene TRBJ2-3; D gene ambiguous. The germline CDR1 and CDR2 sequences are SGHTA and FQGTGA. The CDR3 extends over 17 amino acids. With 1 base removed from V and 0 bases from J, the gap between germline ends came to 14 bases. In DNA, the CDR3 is TGTGCCAGCAGCTTAAGACCCGGGTCCCGCAGCACAGATACGCAGTATTTT. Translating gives CASSLRPGSRSTDTQYF.

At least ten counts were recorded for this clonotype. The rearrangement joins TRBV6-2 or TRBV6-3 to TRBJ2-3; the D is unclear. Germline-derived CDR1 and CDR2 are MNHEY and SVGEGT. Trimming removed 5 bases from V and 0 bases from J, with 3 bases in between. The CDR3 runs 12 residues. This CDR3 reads CASSMSTDTQYF. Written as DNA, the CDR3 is TGTGCCAGCAGTATGAGCACAGATACGCAGTATTTT.

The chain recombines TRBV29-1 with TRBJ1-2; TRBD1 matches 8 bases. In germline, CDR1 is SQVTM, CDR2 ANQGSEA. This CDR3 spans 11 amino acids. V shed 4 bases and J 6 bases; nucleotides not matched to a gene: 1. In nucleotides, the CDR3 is TGCAGCGTTGGGACAGGGAATGGCTACACCTTC. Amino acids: CSVGTGNGYTF.

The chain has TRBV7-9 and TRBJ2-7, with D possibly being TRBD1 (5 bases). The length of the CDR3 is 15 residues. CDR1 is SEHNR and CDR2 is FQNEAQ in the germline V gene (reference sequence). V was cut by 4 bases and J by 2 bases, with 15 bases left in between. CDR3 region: CASSSNRHSPYEQYF. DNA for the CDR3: TGTGCCAGCAGCTCAAACAGGCATTCCCCCTACGAGCAGTACTTC.

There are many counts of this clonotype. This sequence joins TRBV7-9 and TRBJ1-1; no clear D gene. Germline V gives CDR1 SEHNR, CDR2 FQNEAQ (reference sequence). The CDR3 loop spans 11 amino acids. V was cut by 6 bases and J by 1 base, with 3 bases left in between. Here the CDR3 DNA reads TGTGCCAGCAGGGCGAACACTGAAGCTTTCTTT. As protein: CASRANTEAFF.

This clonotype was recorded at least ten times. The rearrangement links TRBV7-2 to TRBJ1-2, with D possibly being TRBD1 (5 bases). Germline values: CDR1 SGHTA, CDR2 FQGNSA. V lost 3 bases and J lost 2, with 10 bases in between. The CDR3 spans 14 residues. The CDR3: CASSFVGANYGYTF. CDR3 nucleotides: TGTGCCAGCAGCTTCGTAGGGGCCAACTATGGCTACACCTTC.

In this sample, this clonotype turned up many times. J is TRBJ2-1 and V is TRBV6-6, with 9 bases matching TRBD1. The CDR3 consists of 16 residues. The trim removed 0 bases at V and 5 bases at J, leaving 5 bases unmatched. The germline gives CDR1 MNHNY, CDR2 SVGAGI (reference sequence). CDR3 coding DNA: TGTGCCAGCAGTTACTCTCGGGACAGGGACCACAATGAGCAGTTCTTC. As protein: CASSYSRDRDHNEQFF.

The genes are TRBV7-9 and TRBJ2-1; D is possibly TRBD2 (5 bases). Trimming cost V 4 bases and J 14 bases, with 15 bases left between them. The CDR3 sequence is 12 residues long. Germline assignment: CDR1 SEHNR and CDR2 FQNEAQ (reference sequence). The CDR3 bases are TGTGCCAGCAGCTCCTACCACGGGGAAAAGTTCTTC. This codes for CASSSYHGEKFF.

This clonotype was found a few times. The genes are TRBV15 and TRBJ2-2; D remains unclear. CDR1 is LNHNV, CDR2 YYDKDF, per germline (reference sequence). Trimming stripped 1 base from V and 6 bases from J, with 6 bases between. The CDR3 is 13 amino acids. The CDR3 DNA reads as TGTGCCACCAGCAGAGGAGTTGCCGGGGAGCTGTTTTTT. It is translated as CATSRGVAGELFF.

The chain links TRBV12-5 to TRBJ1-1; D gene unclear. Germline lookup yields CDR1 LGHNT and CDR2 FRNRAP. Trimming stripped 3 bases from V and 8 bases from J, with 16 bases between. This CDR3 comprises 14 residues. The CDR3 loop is CASGFSGGPREAFF. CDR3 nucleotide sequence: TGTGCTAGTGGTTTCAGTGGCGGCCCTCGGGAAGCTTTCTTT.

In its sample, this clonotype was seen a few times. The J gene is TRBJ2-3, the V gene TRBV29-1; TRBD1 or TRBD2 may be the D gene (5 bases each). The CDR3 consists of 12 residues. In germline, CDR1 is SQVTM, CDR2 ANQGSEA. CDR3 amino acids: CSGTMKADTQYF. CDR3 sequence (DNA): TGCTCCGGGACGATGAAGGCAGATACGCAGTATTTT.

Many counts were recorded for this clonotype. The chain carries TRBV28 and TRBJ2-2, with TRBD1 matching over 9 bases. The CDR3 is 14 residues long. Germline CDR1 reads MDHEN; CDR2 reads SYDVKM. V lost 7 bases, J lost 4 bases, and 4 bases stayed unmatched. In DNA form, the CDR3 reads TGTGCCAGCACTGACAGGGGGAGCACCGGGGAGCTGTTTTTT. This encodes CASTDRGSTGELFF.

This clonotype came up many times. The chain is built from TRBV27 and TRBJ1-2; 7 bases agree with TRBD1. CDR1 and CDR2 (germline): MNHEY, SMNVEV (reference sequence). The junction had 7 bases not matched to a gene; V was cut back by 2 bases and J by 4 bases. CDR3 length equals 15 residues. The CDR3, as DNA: TGTGCCAGCAGTTTAAAAGGGGGCGCTTCCTATGGCTACACCTTC. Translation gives CASSLKGGASYGYTF.

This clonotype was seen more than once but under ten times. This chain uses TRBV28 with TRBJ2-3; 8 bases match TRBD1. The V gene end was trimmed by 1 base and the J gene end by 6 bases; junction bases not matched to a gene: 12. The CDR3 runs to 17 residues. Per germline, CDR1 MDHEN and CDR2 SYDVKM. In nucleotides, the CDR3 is TGTGCCAGCAGTTTATTGTACGGACAGGGCGATTTTGATACGCAGTATTTT. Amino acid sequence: CASSLLYGQGDFDTQYF. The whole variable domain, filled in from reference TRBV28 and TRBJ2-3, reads DVKVTQSSRYLVKRTGEKVFLECVQDMDHENMFWYRQDPGLGLRLIYFSYDVKMKEKGDIPEGYSVSREKKERFSLILESASTNQTSMYLCASSLLYGQGDFDTQYFGPGTRLTVL.

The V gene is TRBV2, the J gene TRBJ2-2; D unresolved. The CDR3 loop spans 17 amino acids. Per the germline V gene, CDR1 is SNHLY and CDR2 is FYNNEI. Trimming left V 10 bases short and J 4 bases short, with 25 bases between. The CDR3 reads CATPSKGMGVGTGELFF. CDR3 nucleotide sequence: TGTGCCACCCCCTCGAAGGGCATGGGTGTTGGCACCGGGGAGCTGTTTTTT.

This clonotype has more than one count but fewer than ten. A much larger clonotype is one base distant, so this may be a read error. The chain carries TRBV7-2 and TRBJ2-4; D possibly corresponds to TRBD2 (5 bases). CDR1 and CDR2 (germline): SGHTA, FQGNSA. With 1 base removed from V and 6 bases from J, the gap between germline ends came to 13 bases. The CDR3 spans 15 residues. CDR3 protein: CASSLGFSAGNIQYF. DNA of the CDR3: TGTGCCAGCAGCTTAGGATTTAGCGCCGGAAACATTCAGTACTTC. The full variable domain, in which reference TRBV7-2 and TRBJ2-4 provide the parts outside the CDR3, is GAGVSQSPSNKVTEKGKDVELRCDPISGHTALYWYRQSLGQGLEFLIYFQGNSAPDKSGLPSDRFSAERTGGSVSTLTIQRTQQEDSAVYLCASSLGFSAGNIQYFGAGTRLSVL.

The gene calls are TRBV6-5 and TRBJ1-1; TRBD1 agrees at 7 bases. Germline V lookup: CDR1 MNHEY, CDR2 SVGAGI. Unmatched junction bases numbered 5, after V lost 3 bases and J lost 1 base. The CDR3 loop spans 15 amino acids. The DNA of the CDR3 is TGTGCCAGCAGTTATCGGGACAGAGAGAACACTGAAGCTTTCTTT. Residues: CASSYRDRENTEAFF.

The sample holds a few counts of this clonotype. CDR3 DNA sequence: TGTGCCAGCAGGAATACTAGAGCGGGGGGACTGAGAGAGACCCAGTACTTC. It encodes CASRNTRAGGLRETQYF. The V and J genes are TRBV6-2 or TRBV6-3 and TRBJ2-5, with 9 bases fitting TRBD2. The germline CDR1 and CDR2 sequences are MNHEY and SVGEGT. This CDR3 spans 17 amino acids. Trimming took 6 bases from V and 4 from J; bases not matched to a gene: 15.

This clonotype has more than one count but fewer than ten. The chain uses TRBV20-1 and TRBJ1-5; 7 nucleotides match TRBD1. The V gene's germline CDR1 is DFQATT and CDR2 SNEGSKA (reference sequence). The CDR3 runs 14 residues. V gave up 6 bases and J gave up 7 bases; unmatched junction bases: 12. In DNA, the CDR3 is TGCAGTGCAAACGCCGACAGGGAGAAACAGCCCCAGCATTTT. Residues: CSANADREKQPQHF.